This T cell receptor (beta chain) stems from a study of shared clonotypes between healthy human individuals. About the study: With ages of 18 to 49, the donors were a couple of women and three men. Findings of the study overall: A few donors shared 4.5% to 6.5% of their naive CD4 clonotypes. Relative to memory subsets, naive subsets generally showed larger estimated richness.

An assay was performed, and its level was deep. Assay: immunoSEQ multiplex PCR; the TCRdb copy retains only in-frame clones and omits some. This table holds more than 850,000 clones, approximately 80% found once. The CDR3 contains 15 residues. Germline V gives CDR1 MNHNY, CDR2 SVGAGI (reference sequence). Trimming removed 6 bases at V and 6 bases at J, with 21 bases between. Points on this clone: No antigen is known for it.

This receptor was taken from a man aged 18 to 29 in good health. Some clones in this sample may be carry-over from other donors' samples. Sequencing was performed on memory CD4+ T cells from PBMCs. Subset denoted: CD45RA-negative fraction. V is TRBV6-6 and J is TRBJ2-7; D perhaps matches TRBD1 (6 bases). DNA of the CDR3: TGTGCCAGCAGCACCCCAGGGGCGGCCCCCCCCGAGCAGTACTTC. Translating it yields CASSTPGAAPPEQYF.